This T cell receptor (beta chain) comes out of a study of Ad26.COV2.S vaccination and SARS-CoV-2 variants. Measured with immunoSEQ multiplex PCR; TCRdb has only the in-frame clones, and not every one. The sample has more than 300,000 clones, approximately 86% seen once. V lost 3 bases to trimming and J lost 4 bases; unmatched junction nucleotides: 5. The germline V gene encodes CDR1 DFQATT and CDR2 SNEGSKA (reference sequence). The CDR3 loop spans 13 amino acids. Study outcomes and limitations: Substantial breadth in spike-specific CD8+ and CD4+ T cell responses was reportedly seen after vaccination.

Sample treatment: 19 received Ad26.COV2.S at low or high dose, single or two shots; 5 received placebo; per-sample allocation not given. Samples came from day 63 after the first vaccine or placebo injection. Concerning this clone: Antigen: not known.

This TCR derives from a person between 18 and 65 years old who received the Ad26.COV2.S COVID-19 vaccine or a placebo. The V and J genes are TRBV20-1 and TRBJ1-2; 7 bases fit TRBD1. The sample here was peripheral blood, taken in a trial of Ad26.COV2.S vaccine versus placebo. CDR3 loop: CSASAGGSYGYTF. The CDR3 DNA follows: TGCAGTGCTAGTGCAGGGGGTAGCTATGGCTACACCTTC.